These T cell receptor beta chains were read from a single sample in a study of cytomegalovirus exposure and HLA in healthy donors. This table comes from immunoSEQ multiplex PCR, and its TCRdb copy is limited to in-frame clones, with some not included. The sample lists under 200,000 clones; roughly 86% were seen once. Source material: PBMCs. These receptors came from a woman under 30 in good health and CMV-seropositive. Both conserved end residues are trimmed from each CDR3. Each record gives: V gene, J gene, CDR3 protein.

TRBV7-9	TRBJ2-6	ASSSTGGISGANVLT
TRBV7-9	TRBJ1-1	ASTKAAMNTEAF
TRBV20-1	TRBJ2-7	SARATYEQY
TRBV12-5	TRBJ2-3	ASGLVIIAGEVDTQY
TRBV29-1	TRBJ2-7	SGTLAYEQY
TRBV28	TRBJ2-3	ASIPDTSTDTQY
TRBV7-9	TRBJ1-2	ASSLRSLGTSNYGYT
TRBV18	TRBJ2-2	ASSDRAYTGELF
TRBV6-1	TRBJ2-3	ASHYPQGPDTQY
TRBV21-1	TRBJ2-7	ASSDRGLAASREQY
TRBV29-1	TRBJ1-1	SGGGTALTEAF
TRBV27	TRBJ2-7	ASSSLVLALNEQY
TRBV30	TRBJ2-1	AWSVVVYNEQF
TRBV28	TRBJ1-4	ASSFTGLGRKLF
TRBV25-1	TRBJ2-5	ASSEALDTETQY
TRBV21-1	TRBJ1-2	ASSKKKQGYGYT
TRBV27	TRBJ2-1	ASSLWGDNEQF
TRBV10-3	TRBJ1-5	AISDDGVNQPQH
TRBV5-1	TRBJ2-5	ASKQGSKETQY
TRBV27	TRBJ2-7	ASSLEGMGTYEQY
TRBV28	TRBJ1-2	ASSLFSGQGYGYT
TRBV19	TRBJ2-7	ASSTLGGYEQY
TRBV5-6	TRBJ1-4	ASGSPRGEKLF
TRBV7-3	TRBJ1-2	ASSLVNSPDT
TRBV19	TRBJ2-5	ASSPHRDRGRETQY
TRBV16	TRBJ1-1	ASRHRENTEAF
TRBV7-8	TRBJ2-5	ASGAGPQETQY
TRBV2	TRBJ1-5	ASSGTGNQPQH
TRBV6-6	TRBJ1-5	ASSYLRTQH
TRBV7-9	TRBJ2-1	ASSRPGQLNNEQF
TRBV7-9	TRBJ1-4	ASSIPQGAGEKLF
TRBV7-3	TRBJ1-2	ASSLQGIDGYT
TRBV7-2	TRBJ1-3	ASSPYLQGPGNTIY
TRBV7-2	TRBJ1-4	ASSFPGANEKLF
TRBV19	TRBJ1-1	ASSIFGQSEAF
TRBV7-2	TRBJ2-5	ASSQARQETQY
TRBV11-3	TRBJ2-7	ASSLPTSGNYEQY
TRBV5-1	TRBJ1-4	ASSHAGGNEKLF
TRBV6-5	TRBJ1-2	ASSYSGGNYGYT
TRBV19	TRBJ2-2	ASSAVAGANTGELF
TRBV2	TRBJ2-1	ASSAVSSYNEQF